This is a list of T cell receptor beta chains from one sample in a study of blood T cell repertoires in COVID-19. The protocol was immunoSEQ multiplex PCR, while the TCRdb copy is restricted to in-frame clones and leaves out a portion. The sample includes 25,000 to 35,000 clones, around 92% of them seen just once. The sequencing sample was made of peripheral blood. Every receptor here comes from a woman aged 40 to 50 with active or convalescent COVID-19. Each CDR3 is given with its conserved first and last residue. The D gene is left open where the match is weak. The size of a clone is reported for some rows only, either as once, few or many, or as a class for expanded clones.

d_call	v_call	clone_size	j_call	cdr3_aa	cdr3_nt
TRBD2	TRBV4-1	.	TRBJ2-1	CASSLLPGGSYNEQFF	TGCGCCAGCAGCCTCCTTCCGGGAGGCTCATACAATGAGCAGTTCTTC
TRBD1	TRBV2	once	TRBJ1-3	CASHSGTVSGNTIYF	TGTGCCAGCCACTCAGGGACAGTCTCTGGAAACACCATATATTTT
TRBD2	TRBV28	.	TRBJ2-1	CASSPTGGAYNEQFF	TGTGCCAGCAGCCCCACCGGGGGGGCCTACAATGAGCAGTTCTTC
.	TRBV7-8	few	TRBJ2-1	CASSLVPGSLGNEQFF	TGTGCCAGCAGCTTAGTCCCGGGTTCTCTTGGCAATGAGCAGTTCTTC
TRBD1	TRBV5-1	.	TRBJ2-2	CASSLGPTGDNTGELFF	TGCGCCAGCAGCTTGGGCCCAACAGGGGATAACACCGGGGAGCTGTTTTTT
.	TRBV19	.	TRBJ1-3	CASSAGTGSSGNTIYF	TGTGCCAGTAGTGCGGGGACGGGGAGCTCTGGAAACACCATATATTTT
.	TRBV27	.	TRBJ2-5	CASSFSAVPPETQYF	TGTGCCAGCAGTTTTAGCGCAGTACCCCCAGAGACCCAGTACTTC
.	TRBV11-2	.	TRBJ2-5	CASSLDGAGATQETQYF	TGTGCCAGCAGCTTAGATGGGGCAGGGGCCACCCAAGAGACCCAGTACTTC
TRBD2	TRBV5-1	.	TRBJ2-7	CASSLGPSGEYEQYF	TGCGCCAGCAGCCTGGGCCCTAGCGGGGAGTACGAGCAGTACTTC
.	TRBV5-1	.	TRBJ1-2	CASSLDGAAGGGYTF	TGCGCCAGCAGCTTGGACGGGGCAGCGGGCGGTGGCTACACCTTC
.	TRBV9	once	TRBJ2-3	CASSVATGPTDTQYF	TGTGCCAGCAGCGTAGCTACAGGACCCACAGATACGCAGTATTTT
TRBD1	TRBV19	.	TRBJ2-1	CASRDRGDFGEQFF	TGTGCCAGCCGGGACAGGGGTGACTTTGGCGAGCAGTTCTTC
.	TRBV5-1	.	TRBJ2-3	CASSPGYGRANTDTQYF	TGCGCCAGCAGCCCGGGTTACGGCAGGGCGAACACAGATACGCAGTATTTT
.	TRBV10-2	.	TRBJ1-5	CASSESGGSNQPQHF	TGCGCCAGCAGTGAGTCGGGGGGGAGCAATCAGCCCCAGCATTTT
.	TRBV21-1	.	TRBJ2-2	CASSKMGGGPCSTGELFF	TGTGCCAGCAGCAAAATGGGGGGAGGGCCTTGTAGCACCGGGGAGCTGTTTTTT
.	TRBV12-3/TRBV12-4	.	TRBJ1-1	CASSLAVSTEAFF	TGTGCCAGCAGTTTAGCTGTGAGCACTGAAGCTTTCTTT
TRBD2	TRBV19	.	TRBJ2-3	CASSIGLAGGSSTDTQYF	TGTGCCAGTAGTATAGGCCTAGCGGGGGGCTCTAGCACAGATACGCAGTATTTT
.	TRBV5-1	.	TRBJ1-4	CASSLVGQLNEKLFF	TGCGCCAGCAGCTTGGTTGGACAGCTCAATGAAAAACTGTTTTTT
.	TRBV19	.	TRBJ1-4	CASRMGGRAVAEKLFF	TGTGCCAGTAGGATGGGAGGCAGGGCTGTCGCTGAAAAACTGTTTTTT
.	TRBV19	.	TRBJ2-2	CASRFPDFWTGELFF	TGTGCCAGTAGGTTCCCCGACTTCTGGACCGGGGAGCTGTTTTTT
TRBD1	TRBV7-9	.	TRBJ1-5	CASSFKRGQGNNQPQHF	TGTGCCAGCAGCTTTAAGCGGGGACAGGGAAACAATCAGCCCCAGCATTTT
TRBD1	TRBV27	.	TRBJ2-3	CASSDRASTDTQYF	TGTGCCAGCAGTGACAGGGCCTCCACAGATACGCAGTATTTT
.	TRBV30	.	TRBJ2-7	CAWTPSSYEQYF	TGTGCCTGGACTCCCAGCTCCTACGAGCAGTACTTC
TRBD1	TRBV28	.	TRBJ1-4	CASSPGGGTGNEKLFF	TGTGCCAGCAGTCCCGGGGGGGGGACAGGGAACGAAAAACTGTTTTTT
TRBD1	TRBV7-2	.	TRBJ2-7	CASSLGGTGAYEQYF	TGTGCCAGCAGCCTAGGCGGGACAGGGGCCTACGAGCAGTACTTC
TRBD2	TRBV7-7	.	TRBJ2-5	CASARRLAGAGGETQYF	TGTGCTAGCGCCAGAAGACTAGCGGGGGCTGGGGGGGAGACCCAGTACTTC
TRBD1	TRBV10-3	.	TRBJ2-7	CAITPTGASYEQYF	TGTGCCATCACCCCGACAGGGGCTTCCTACGAGCAGTACTTC
.	TRBV9	.	TRBJ1-1	CASSFGRGSNTEAFF	TGTGCCAGCAGCTTCGGGAGGGGATCGAACACTGAAGCTTTCTTT
.	TRBV21-1	.	TRBJ1-2	CASSKDGTGGPLDGYTF	TGTGCCAGCAGCAAAGACGGGACAGGGGGCCCGTTAGATGGCTACACCTTC
.	TRBV25-1	.	TRBJ1-6	CASSEWSNADNSPLHF	TGTGCCAGCAGTGAATGGAGTAACGCGGATAATTCACCCCTCCACTTT
.	TRBV5-1	.	TRBJ1-5	CASTPFPGSNQPQHF	TGCGCCAGCACCCCCTTCCCCGGGTCCAATCAGCCCCAGCATTTT
TRBD1	TRBV15	once	TRBJ1-2	CATSRRQGVGYGYTF	TGTGCCACCAGCAGGCGTCAGGGGGTCGGCTATGGCTACACCTTC
.	TRBV4-1	.	TRBJ1-1	CASSPLIRRDEAFF	TGCGCCAGCAGTCCCCTCATACGGAGAGATGAAGCTTTCTTT
.	TRBV23-1	.	TRBJ1-6	CASTRNSPLHF	TGCGCCAGCACCAGGAATTCACCCCTCCACTTT